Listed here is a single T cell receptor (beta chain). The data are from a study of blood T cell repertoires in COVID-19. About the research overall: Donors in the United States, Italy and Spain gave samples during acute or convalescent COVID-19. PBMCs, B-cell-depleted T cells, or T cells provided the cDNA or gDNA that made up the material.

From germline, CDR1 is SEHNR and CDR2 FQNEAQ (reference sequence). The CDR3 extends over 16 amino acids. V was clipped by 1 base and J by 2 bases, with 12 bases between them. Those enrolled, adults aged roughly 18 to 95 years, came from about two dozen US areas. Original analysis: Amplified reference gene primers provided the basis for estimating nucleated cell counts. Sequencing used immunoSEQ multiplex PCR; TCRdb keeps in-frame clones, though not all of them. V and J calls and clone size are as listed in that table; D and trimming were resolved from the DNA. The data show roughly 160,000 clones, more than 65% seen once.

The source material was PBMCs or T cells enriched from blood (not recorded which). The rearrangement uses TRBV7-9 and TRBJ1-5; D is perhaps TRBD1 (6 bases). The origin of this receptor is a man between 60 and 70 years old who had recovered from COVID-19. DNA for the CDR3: TGTGCCAGCAGCTTAGTCAGGGGCGGTCGCAATCAGCCCCAGCATTTT. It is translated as CASSLVRGGRNQPQHF.